A selection of T cell receptor beta chains follows, all from one sample in a study of identical twins. TCRdb re-called the 5' RACE reads with MiXCR, one entry per CDR3 protein. Here the sample spans 460,000 or so distinct CDR3 sequences, about 14% being singletons. These data were also filed under a second study, of yellow fever vaccine responses in identical twins.

The sample comprised CD4+ T cells sorted from blood. These receptors came from a woman aged 18-29 years in good health. Each CDR3 is given with its conserved first and last residue. Each record gives: J gene, D gene, clone size, CDR3 length, V gene, CDR3 protein, CDR3 DNA. D genes are given only for firm matches. Rows give clone size only sometimes, using once, few, many, or a class for an expanded clone.

>TRBJ2-7|TRBD2|-|16|TRBV7-2
CASSQGGTSGLYEQYF
TGTGCCAGCAGCCAAGGGGGGACTAGCGGGTTATACGAGCAGTACTTC
>TRBJ2-3|TRBD1|many|17|TRBV10-3
CAIRDGQGESGTDTQYF
TGTGCCATCAGGGACGGACAGGGAGAAAGTGGCACAGATACGCAGTATTTT
>TRBJ2-7|TRBD2|many|13|TRBV10-3
CAISVGGVYEQYF
TGTGCCATCAGTGTCGGGGGGGTCTACGAGCAGTACTTC
>TRBJ2-3|-|-|15|TRBV27
CASSPLGGGTDTQYF
TGTGCCAGCAGTCCCCTGGGGGGCGGCACAGATACGCAGTATTTT
>TRBJ2-5|-|many|14|TRBV12-3/TRBV12-4
CASSFSGVQETQYF
TGTGCCAGCAGTTTCTCTGGGGTCCAAGAGACCCAGTACTTC
>TRBJ1-6|TRBD1|few|15|TRBV12-3/TRBV12-4
CASSFAQGKISPLHF
TGTGCCAGCAGTTTTGCACAGGGGAAAATATCACCCCTCCACTTT
>TRBJ1-1|-|-|13|TRBV20-1
CSARDRMYTEAFF
TGCAGTGCTAGAGATCGAATGTACACTGAAGCTTTCTTT
>TRBJ1-6|-|few|15|TRBV3-1
CASSQGGTNNSPLHF
TGTGCCAGCAGCCAAGGGGGGACAAATAATTCACCCCTCCACTTT
>TRBJ2-5|-|-|16|TRBV6-2/TRBV6-3
CASSSPATGNTGTQYF
TGTGCCAGCAGTTCCCCCGCTACAGGGAATACGGGGACCCAGTACTTC
>TRBJ2-7|-|few|16|TRBV21-1
CASSSLLQDRSHEQYF
TGTGCCAGCAGCAGCCTCCTACAGGACAGGTCCCACGAGCAGTACTTC
>TRBJ1-1|TRBD1|few|14|TRBV6-2/TRBV6-3
CASRLQGEGTEAFF
TGTGCCAGCAGATTGCAGGGGGAAGGCACTGAAGCTTTCTTT
>TRBJ2-3|TRBD2|-|17|TRBV3-1
CASSQDTAASGPDTQYF
TGTGCCAGCAGCCAAGATACCGCGGCTAGCGGCCCGGATACGCAGTATTTT
>TRBJ2-1|-|-|12|TRBV6-5
CASSWRTGEQFF
TGTGCCAGCAGTTGGAGAACGGGGGAGCAGTTCTTC
>TRBJ2-5|-|-|15|TRBV28
CASSEPGAPLGTQYF
TGTGCCAGCAGTGAACCTGGGGCCCCCCTTGGGACCCAGTACTTC
>TRBJ2-7|-|-|13|TRBV20-1
CSATGPSSYEQYF
TGCAGTGCTACGGGACCGAGCTCCTACGAGCAGTACTTC
>TRBJ1-1|TRBD1|-|16|TRBV28
CASSSTGQGSRTEAFF
TGTGCCAGCAGTTCGACGGGACAGGGGTCAAGGACTGAAGCTTTCTTT
>TRBJ2-5|TRBD1|-|15|TRBV10-2
CASSADRGPQETQYF
TGCGCCAGCAGCGCGGACAGGGGACCACAAGAGACCCAGTACTTC
>TRBJ2-1|TRBD2|-|17|TRBV20-1
CSAGGTSGSRTYNEQFF
TGCAGTGCGGGGGGGACTAGCGGGAGTCGGACCTACAATGAGCAGTTCTTC
>TRBJ2-6|-|few|18|TRBV11-1
CASSLEGRGKSGANVLTF
TGTGCCAGCAGCTTAGAAGGCAGGGGTAAATCTGGGGCCAACGTCCTGACTTTC
>TRBJ1-1|TRBD1|-|12|TRBV20-1
CSARGSGGAAFF
TGCAGTGCTAGAGGTTCAGGGGGGGCCGCTTTCTTT
>TRBJ2-7|-|-|12|TRBV20-1
CSANREPYEQYF
TGCAGTGCTAACAGGGAACCCTACGAGCAGTACTTC
>TRBJ2-7|TRBD1|few|15|TRBV6-1
CASSLGQGHSYEQYF
TGTGCCAGCAGTCTCGGACAGGGGCACTCCTACGAGCAGTACTTC
>TRBJ2-1|-|-|13|TRBV7-2
CASSLDWANEQFF
TGTGCCAGCAGCTTAGACTGGGCCAATGAGCAGTTCTTC
>TRBJ1-2|-|-|13|TRBV6-1
CASSRGPGPGYTF
TGTGCCAGCAGTCGTGGCCCTGGGCCCGGCTACACCTTC
>TRBJ1-6|TRBD1|many|14|TRBV5-1
CASSQTGENSPLHF
TGCGCCAGCAGCCAGACAGGGGAAAATTCACCCCTCCACTTT
>TRBJ2-1|-|-|11|TRBV20-1
CSVTAGGEQFF
TGCAGTGTAACCGCAGGAGGTGAGCAGTTCTTC
>TRBJ2-3|TRBD1|once|13|TRBV28
CASWDRPTDTQYF
TGTGCCAGCTGGGACAGACCCACGGATACGCAGTATTTT
>TRBJ2-2|-|-|16|TRBV5-1
CASSSADYTNTGELFF
TGCGCCAGCAGCTCAGCGGACTACACGAACACCGGGGAGCTGTTTTTT
>TRBJ2-3|-|few|16|TRBV21-1
CASSTRDSICTDTQYF
TGTGCCAGCAGCACTCGGGACAGCATCTGCACAGATACGCAGTATTTT
>TRBJ2-1|TRBD2|few|16|TRBV9
CASSVGLADSYNEQFF
TGTGCCAGCAGCGTAGGACTAGCAGATTCCTACAATGAGCAGTTCTTC
>TRBJ2-1|-|few|13|TRBV5-1
CASSSSAGNEQFF
TGCGCCAGCAGCTCTTCAGCTGGCAATGAGCAGTTCTTC
>TRBJ2-7|-|few|11|TRBV20-1
CSASTGYEQYF
TGCAGTGCTAGTACAGGTTACGAGCAGTACTTC
>TRBJ2-3|-|-|15|TRBV7-2
CASSYVTAHTDTQYF
TGTGCCAGCAGCTACGTGACAGCACACACAGATACGCAGTATTTT
>TRBJ2-7|-|-|17|TRBV24-1
CATSDPRGGTSSYEQYF
TGTGCCACCAGTGACCCTAGGGGGGGGACGTCCTCCTACGAGCAGTACTTC
>TRBJ2-3|TRBD2|-|15|TRBV14
CASSRLAGGKDTQYF
TGTGCCAGCAGCCGACTAGCGGGAGGGAAAGATACGCAGTATTTT
>TRBJ2-1|-|-|12|TRBV5-1
CASRQGINEQFF
TGCGCCAGCAGACAGGGTATCAATGAGCAGTTCTTC
>TRBJ1-1|TRBD1|-|15|TRBV11-3
CASSLTGGKFTEAFF
TGTGCCAGCAGCTTAACAGGGGGTAAATTTACTGAAGCTTTCTTT
>TRBJ2-7|-|-|13|TRBV7-9
CASSLWDSYEQYF
TGTGCCAGCAGCTTGTGGGACTCCTACGAGCAGTACTTC
>TRBJ2-7|TRBD1|few|16|TRBV12-3/TRBV12-4
CASSEDRGKSSYEQYF
TGTGCCAGCAGTGAGGACAGGGGGAAGAGCTCCTACGAGCAGTACTTC
>TRBJ2-1|-|-|13|TRBV7-2
CASSRKPGIEQFF
TGTGCCAGCAGCCGAAAGCCAGGGATTGAGCAGTTCTTC
>TRBJ2-3|-|many|15|TRBV5-1
CASSLYQGSRNTQYF
TGCGCCAGCAGCTTATATCAGGGGTCCAGGAATACGCAGTATTTT
>TRBJ2-2|TRBD2|-|15|TRBV7-9
CASSRGTSGAGELFF
TGTGCCAGCAGCCGGGGGACTAGCGGGGCCGGGGAGCTGTTTTTT
>TRBJ2-2|-|few|17|TRBV3-1
CASSHQRVLRGTGELFF
TGTGCCAGCAGCCATCAGCGGGTCCTCCGGGGCACCGGGGAGCTGTTTTTT
>TRBJ1-6|-|many|14|TRBV5-1
CASSLLSYNSPLHF
TGCGCCAGCAGCTTGCTCTCCTATAATTCACCCCTCCACTTT
>TRBJ2-2|TRBD2|many|14|TRBV12-3/TRBV12-4
CASSPSGGHGELFF
TGTGCCAGCAGTCCTAGCGGGGGCCACGGGGAGCTGTTTTTT
>TRBJ2-3|TRBD2|few|18|TRBV4-1
CASSHFYGLAGDTDTQYF
TGCGCCAGCAGCCACTTTTATGGACTAGCGGGAGACACAGATACGCAGTATTTT
>TRBJ2-4|-|few|15|TRBV7-2
CASSLAGSAKNIQYF
TGTGCCAGCAGCTTAGCTGGGTCTGCCAAAAACATTCAGTACTTC
>TRBJ1-5|-|-|16|TRBV30
CAWSVGRGYSNQPQHF
TGTGCCTGGAGTGTAGGCCGGGGGTATAGCAATCAGCCCCAGCATTTC